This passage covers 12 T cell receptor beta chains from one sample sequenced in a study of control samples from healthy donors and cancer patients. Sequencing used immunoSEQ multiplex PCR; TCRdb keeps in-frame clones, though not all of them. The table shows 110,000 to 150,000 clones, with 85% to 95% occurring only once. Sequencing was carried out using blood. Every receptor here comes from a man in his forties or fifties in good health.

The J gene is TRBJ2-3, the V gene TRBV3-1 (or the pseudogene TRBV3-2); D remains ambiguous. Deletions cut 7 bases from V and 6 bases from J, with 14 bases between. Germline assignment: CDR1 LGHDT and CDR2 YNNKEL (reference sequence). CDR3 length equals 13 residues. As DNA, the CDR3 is TGTGCCAGCACCCTGTACAGAGGTGATACGCAGTATTTT. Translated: CASTLYRGDTQYF.

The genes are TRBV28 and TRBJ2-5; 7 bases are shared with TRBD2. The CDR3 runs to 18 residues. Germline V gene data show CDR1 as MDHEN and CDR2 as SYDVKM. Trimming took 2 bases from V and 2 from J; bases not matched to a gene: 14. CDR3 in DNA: TGTGCCAGCAGTTTAGACGCAGGAATGGGAGCGGGACAAGAGACCCAGTACTTC. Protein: CASSLDAGMGAGQETQYF.

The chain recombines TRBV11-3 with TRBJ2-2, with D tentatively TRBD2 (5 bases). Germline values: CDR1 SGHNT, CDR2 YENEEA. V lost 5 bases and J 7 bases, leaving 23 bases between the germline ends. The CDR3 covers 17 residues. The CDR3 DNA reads TGTGCCAGCAGCAAAAGACCTATCTGGGAGATCGGCGGGGAGCTGTTTTTT. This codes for CASSKRPIWEIGGELFF. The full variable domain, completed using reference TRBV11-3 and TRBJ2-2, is EAGVVQSPRYKIIEKKQPVAFWCNPISGHNTLYWYLQNLGQGPELLIRYENEEAVDDSQLPKDRFSAERLKGVDSTLKIQPAELGDSAVYLCASSKRPIWEIGGELFFGEGSRLTVL.

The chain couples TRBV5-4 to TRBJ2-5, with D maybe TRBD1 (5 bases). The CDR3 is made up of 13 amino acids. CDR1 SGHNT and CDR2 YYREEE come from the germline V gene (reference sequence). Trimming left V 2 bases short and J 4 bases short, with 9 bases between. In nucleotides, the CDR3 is TGTGCCAGCAGCTTTAGGGGCGTAGAGACCCAGTACTTC. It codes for CASSFRGVETQYF.

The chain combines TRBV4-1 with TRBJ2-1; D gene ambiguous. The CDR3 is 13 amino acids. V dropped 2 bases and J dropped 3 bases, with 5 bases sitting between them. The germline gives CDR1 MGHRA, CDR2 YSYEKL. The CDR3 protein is CASSQNHYNEQFF. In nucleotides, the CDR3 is TGCGCCAGCAGCCAAAACCACTACAATGAGCAGTTCTTC.

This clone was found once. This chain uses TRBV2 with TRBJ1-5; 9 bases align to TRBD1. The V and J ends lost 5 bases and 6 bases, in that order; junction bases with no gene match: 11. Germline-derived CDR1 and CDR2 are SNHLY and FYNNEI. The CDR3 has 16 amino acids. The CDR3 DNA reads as TGTGCCAGCAGTAGAACAGGGGGCCTACCGGGTCAGCCCCAGCATTTT. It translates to CASSRTGGLPGQPQHF. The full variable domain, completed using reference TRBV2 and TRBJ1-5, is EPEVTQTPSHQVTQMGQEVILRCVPISNHLYFYWYRQILGQKVEFLVSFYNNEISEKSEIFDDQFSVERPDGSNFTLKIRSTKLEDSAMYFCASSRTGGLPGQPQHFGDGTRLSIL.

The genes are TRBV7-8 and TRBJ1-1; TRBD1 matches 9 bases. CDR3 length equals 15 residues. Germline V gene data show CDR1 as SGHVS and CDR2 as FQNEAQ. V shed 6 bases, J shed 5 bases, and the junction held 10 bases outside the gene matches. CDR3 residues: CASSTYRGQGTEAFF. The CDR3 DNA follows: TGTGCCAGCAGTACATACAGGGGGCAGGGGACTGAAGCTTTCTTT.

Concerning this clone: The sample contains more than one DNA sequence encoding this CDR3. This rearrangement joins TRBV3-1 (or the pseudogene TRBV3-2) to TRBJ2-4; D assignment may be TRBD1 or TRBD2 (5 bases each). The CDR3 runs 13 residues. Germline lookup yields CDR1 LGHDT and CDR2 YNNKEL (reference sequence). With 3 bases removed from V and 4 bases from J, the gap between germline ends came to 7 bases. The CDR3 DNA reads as TGTGCCAGCAGCCAGGGACGGAAAAACATTCAGTACTTC. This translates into CASSQGRKNIQYF.

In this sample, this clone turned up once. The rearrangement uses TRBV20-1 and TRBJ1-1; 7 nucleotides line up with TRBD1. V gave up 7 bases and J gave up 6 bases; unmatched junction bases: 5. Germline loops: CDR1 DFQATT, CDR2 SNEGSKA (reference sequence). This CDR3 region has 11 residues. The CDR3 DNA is TGCAGTGTTAGGGGGCGGTCTGAAGCTTTCTTT. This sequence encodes CSVRGRSEAFF.

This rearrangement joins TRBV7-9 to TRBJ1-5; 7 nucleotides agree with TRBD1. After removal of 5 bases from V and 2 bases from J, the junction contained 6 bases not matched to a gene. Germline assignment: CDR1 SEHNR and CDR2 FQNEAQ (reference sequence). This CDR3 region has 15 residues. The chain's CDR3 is CASSRDRVGNQPQHF. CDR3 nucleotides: TGTGCCAGCAGCCGAGACAGGGTTGGCAATCAGCCCCAGCATTTT.

The CDR3: CASSRTQGVAFF. The CDR3, as DNA: TGCGCCAGCAGCCGGACCCAGGGGGTGGCTTTCTTT. This chain joins TRBV4-3 and TRBJ1-1; 7 bases agree with TRBD1. The CDR3 is 12 residues long. CDR1 and CDR2 (germline): LGHNA, YSLEER. V shed 4 bases, J shed 11 bases, and the junction held 7 bases outside the gene matches.

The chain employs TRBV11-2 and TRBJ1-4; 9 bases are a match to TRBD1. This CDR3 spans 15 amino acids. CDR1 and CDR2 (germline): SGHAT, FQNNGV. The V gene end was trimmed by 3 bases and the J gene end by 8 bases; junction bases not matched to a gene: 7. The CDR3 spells CASSFQSGTGEKLFF. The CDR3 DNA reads TGTGCCAGCAGCTTCCAGTCCGGGACAGGGGAAAAACTGTTTTTT.